These T cell receptor beta chains were read from a single sample in a study of blood T cell repertoires in COVID-19. Sequenced by immunoSEQ multiplex PCR; TCRdb stores in-frame clones only, minus some. The profile shows 140,000 to 150,000 clones, around 87% of them singletons. The material sequenced was peripheral blood. These receptors came from a man aged 45-65 years who had recovered from COVID-19. The CDR3 runs from the conserved cysteine through the conserved F or W. Fields, in order: D gene, V gene, clone size, J gene, CDR3 DNA, CDR3 protein. A D gene is named only where the DNA matches it firmly. Clone sizes are given selectively: once, few, many, or a class where the clone is expanded.

D gene: TRBD1; V gene: TRBV19; clone size: few; J gene: TRBJ1-2; CDR3 DNA: TGTGCCAGTAGCCCGACAGGGGGCTGGGGCTACACCTTC; CDR3 protein: CASSPTGGWGYTF
D gene: -; V gene: TRBV5-1; clone size: -; J gene: TRBJ2-3; CDR3 DNA: TGCGCCAGCAGCTCCGGGGTTAGCACAGATACGCAGTATTTT; CDR3 protein: CASSSGVSTDTQYF
D gene: TRBD2; V gene: TRBV29-1; clone size: -; J gene: TRBJ2-3; CDR3 DNA: TGCAGCGTTGGGGCGCTAGCGGGGGGCGAAGATACGCAGTATTTT; CDR3 protein: CSVGALAGGEDTQYF
D gene: -; V gene: TRBV6-5; clone size: -; J gene: TRBJ2-7; CDR3 DNA: TGTGCCAGCAGTTCTAGCTCCTACGAGCAGTACTTC; CDR3 protein: CASSSSSYEQYF
D gene: -; V gene: TRBV4-3; clone size: -; J gene: TRBJ2-1; CDR3 DNA: TGCGCCAGCAGCCAAGACACAGGAACCTCCTACAATGAGCAGTTCTTC; CDR3 protein: CASSQDTGTSYNEQFF
D gene: -; V gene: TRBV5-5; clone size: -; J gene: TRBJ2-5; CDR3 DNA: TGTGCCAGCAGCCCTTTACAGGCAAATCTAGAGACCCAGTACTTC; CDR3 protein: CASSPLQANLETQYF
D gene: -; V gene: TRBV7-8; clone size: -; J gene: TRBJ1-2; CDR3 DNA: TGTGCCAGCAGCTCCAACCGACAGGTCCCCTATGGCTACACCTTC; CDR3 protein: CASSSNRQVPYGYTF
D gene: -; V gene: TRBV11-3; clone size: -; J gene: TRBJ2-1; CDR3 DNA: TGTGCCAGCAGCTTAGTGGGCAACCTCCCCCCCAATGAGCAGTTCTTC; CDR3 protein: CASSLVGNLPPNEQFF
D gene: TRBD2; V gene: TRBV5-4; clone size: -; J gene: TRBJ2-1; CDR3 DNA: TGTGCCAGCAGAAAACCGGGACTAGCGGGGAATGAGCAGTTCTTC; CDR3 protein: CASRKPGLAGNEQFF
D gene: TRBD1; V gene: TRBV5-5; clone size: -; J gene: TRBJ1-5; CDR3 DNA: TGTGCCAGCAGCTTGGTAGGGACAGGGGTAAAAGGCCAGCCCCAGCATTTT; CDR3 protein: CASSLVGTGVKGQPQHF
D gene: TRBD2; V gene: TRBV5-4; clone size: few; J gene: TRBJ2-5; CDR3 DNA: TGTGCCAGCAGTTGGACTAGCGGGGCGACCCAAGAGACCCAGTACTTC; CDR3 protein: CASSWTSGATQETQYF
D gene: TRBD2; V gene: TRBV7-6; clone size: -; J gene: TRBJ2-1; CDR3 DNA: TGTGCCAGCAGCACTAGCGGAGGAACCTACAATGAGCAGTTCTTC; CDR3 protein: CASSTSGGTYNEQFF
D gene: TRBD1; V gene: TRBV18; clone size: -; J gene: TRBJ2-1; CDR3 DNA: TGTGCCAGCTCACCTCAGAGGGGGCGGAATGAGCAGTTCTTC; CDR3 protein: CASSPQRGRNEQFF
D gene: TRBD1; V gene: TRBV6-5; clone size: -; J gene: TRBJ1-4; CDR3 DNA: TGTGCCAGCAGCCGGGACAGGGCGGATGAAAAACTGTTTTTT; CDR3 protein: CASSRDRADEKLFF
D gene: -; V gene: TRBV7-9; clone size: -; J gene: TRBJ2-3; CDR3 DNA: TGTGCCAGCAGCGTAGGGGGAGCAGATACGCAGTATTTT; CDR3 protein: CASSVGGADTQYF
D gene: TRBD1; V gene: TRBV19; clone size: -; J gene: TRBJ1-5; CDR3 DNA: TGTGCCAGTAGTATTCAGGGGGTGAGCAATCAGCCCCAGCATTTT; CDR3 protein: CASSIQGVSNQPQHF
D gene: -; V gene: TRBV19; clone size: -; J gene: TRBJ2-7; CDR3 DNA: TGTGCCAGTAGTTCGCTTACAGGTATCTCCTACGAGCAGTACTTC; CDR3 protein: CASSSLTGISYEQYF
D gene: TRBD2; V gene: TRBV7-2; clone size: -; J gene: TRBJ2-7; CDR3 DNA: TGTGCCAGCGCCTCGGCCGGGGGGTTCTACGAGCAGTACTTC; CDR3 protein: CASASAGGFYEQYF
D gene: TRBD2; V gene: TRBV11-2; clone size: -; J gene: TRBJ2-5; CDR3 DNA: TGTGCCAGCAGCTTACGCGGGGGGGCGTTCCAAGAGACCCAGTACTTC; CDR3 protein: CASSLRGGAFQETQYF
D gene: -; V gene: TRBV5-1; clone size: -; J gene: TRBJ2-3; CDR3 DNA: TGCGCCAGCAGCCTACGTGAGGGATCTAGCACAGATACGCAGTATTTT; CDR3 protein: CASSLREGSSTDTQYF
D gene: -; V gene: TRBV6-5; clone size: -; J gene: TRBJ1-1; CDR3 DNA: TGTGCCAGCAGTTACCAACAGGGGAACACTGAAGCTTTCTTT; CDR3 protein: CASSYQQGNTEAFF
D gene: -; V gene: TRBV4-3; clone size: once; J gene: TRBJ1-5; CDR3 DNA: TGCGCCAGCAGCCAAGGGGGAGTCAATCAGCCCCAGCATTTT; CDR3 protein: CASSQGGVNQPQHF
D gene: -; V gene: TRBV3-1/TRBV3-2; clone size: -; J gene: TRBJ2-2; CDR3 DNA: TGTGCCAGCACCACGGCAGGGCCGAACACCGGGGAGCTGTTTTTT; CDR3 protein: CASTTAGPNTGELFF
D gene: TRBD2; V gene: TRBV4-3; clone size: -; J gene: TRBJ2-5; CDR3 DNA: TGCGCCAGCAGCCAAGGGGTTAGCGGGGGCCTAGGATCAGAGACCCAGTACTTC; CDR3 protein: CASSQGVSGGLGSETQYF
D gene: -; V gene: TRBV3-1/TRBV3-2; clone size: -; J gene: TRBJ1-4; CDR3 DNA: TGTGCCAGCAGCCAAGGACAAAACGGGGTTCCAGAAAAACTGTTTTTT; CDR3 protein: CASSQGQNGVPEKLFF
D gene: -; V gene: TRBV9; clone size: -; J gene: TRBJ1-3; CDR3 DNA: TGTGCCAGCAGCATTGAACAGGGTCTCGGGACCATATATTTT; CDR3 protein: CASSIEQGLGTIYF
D gene: TRBD2; V gene: TRBV19; clone size: once; J gene: TRBJ2-1; CDR3 DNA: TGTGCCAGTAGGCAGCTAGCGGGGGACAATGAGCAGTTCTTC; CDR3 protein: CASRQLAGDNEQFF
D gene: -; V gene: TRBV5-4; clone size: -; J gene: TRBJ1-2; CDR3 DNA: TGTGCCAGCAGCTTGCCAGGGATGAAGGATGGCTACACCTTC; CDR3 protein: CASSLPGMKDGYTF
D gene: -; V gene: TRBV7-9; clone size: few; J gene: TRBJ1-5; CDR3 DNA: TGTGCCAGCAGCCCTACGTCAGGCACGGAAGCCCAGCATTTT; CDR3 protein: CASSPTSGTEAQHF
D gene: -; V gene: TRBV19; clone size: -; J gene: TRBJ1-4; CDR3 DNA: TGTGCCAGTAGTATAGGGGCAGCAACTAATGAAAAACTGTTTTTT; CDR3 protein: CASSIGAATNEKLFF
D gene: TRBD1; V gene: TRBV7-9; clone size: -; J gene: TRBJ1-4; CDR3 DNA: TGTGCCAGGTGGACAGGGTTATTGGCTAATGAAAAACTGTTTTTT; CDR3 protein: CARWTGLLANEKLFF
D gene: TRBD2; V gene: TRBV7-9; clone size: -; J gene: TRBJ2-1; CDR3 DNA: TGTGCCAGCAGCCCGCGGGGGAACTCCTACAATGAGCAGTTCTTC; CDR3 protein: CASSPRGNSYNEQFF
D gene: -; V gene: TRBV9; clone size: -; J gene: TRBJ2-1; CDR3 DNA: TGTGCCAGCAGCGGAGGGGACATCCACTACAATGAGCAGTTCTTC; CDR3 protein: CASSGGDIHYNEQFF
D gene: -; V gene: TRBV21-1; clone size: -; J gene: TRBJ2-5; CDR3 DNA: TGTGCCAGCAACGGGATTGAGGGGACCCAGTACTTC; CDR3 protein: CASNGIEGTQYF
D gene: -; V gene: TRBV29-1; clone size: -; J gene: TRBJ1-1; CDR3 DNA: TGCAGCGTTGTTCTGGGGCTGAACACTGAAGCTTTCTTT; CDR3 protein: CSVVLGLNTEAFF
D gene: TRBD1; V gene: TRBV7-9; clone size: once; J gene: TRBJ2-3; CDR3 DNA: TGTGCCAGCAGCAGGAACAGGGGGATGGCAGATACGCAGTATTTT; CDR3 protein: CASSRNRGMADTQYF
D gene: -; V gene: TRBV19; clone size: -; J gene: TRBJ2-5; CDR3 DNA: TGTGCCAGTAGTATCTGGCAGGGGGGTCGGGAGACCCAGTACTTC; CDR3 protein: CASSIWQGGRETQYF
D gene: TRBD1; V gene: TRBV5-6; clone size: -; J gene: TRBJ1-2; CDR3 DNA: TGTGCCAGCAGCTTGGTGCAGGGGGAAGGTGGCTACACCTTC; CDR3 protein: CASSLVQGEGGYTF
D gene: -; V gene: TRBV5-1; clone size: -; J gene: TRBJ2-7; CDR3 DNA: TGCGCCAGCAGCTTTGTGGAGGGCGAGCAGTACTTC; CDR3 protein: CASSFVEGEQYF
D gene: TRBD1; V gene: TRBV30; clone size: -; J gene: TRBJ2-7; CDR3 DNA: TGTGCCTGGAGGACAGGGGGCAACTACGAGCAGTACTTC; CDR3 protein: CAWRTGGNYEQYF
D gene: -; V gene: TRBV19; clone size: -; J gene: TRBJ2-5; CDR3 DNA: TGTGCCAGTAGTATACAGGGAATACAAGAGACCCAGTACTTC; CDR3 protein: CASSIQGIQETQYF
D gene: -; V gene: TRBV5-1; clone size: once; J gene: TRBJ2-2; CDR3 DNA: TGCGCCAGCAGCTTTGGACAGACCACCGGGGAGCTGTTTTTT; CDR3 protein: CASSFGQTTGELFF
D gene: TRBD1; V gene: TRBV7-3; clone size: -; J gene: TRBJ2-7; CDR3 DNA: TGTGCCAGCAGCCGGGACAGGGGGAGCCCCTACGAGCAGTACTTC; CDR3 protein: CASSRDRGSPYEQYF
D gene: TRBD2; V gene: TRBV5-1; clone size: -; J gene: TRBJ2-7; CDR3 DNA: TGCGCCAGCAGCCTTCGGGTAGCGGGGTCCTACGAGCAGTACTTC; CDR3 protein: CASSLRVAGSYEQYF
D gene: TRBD1; V gene: TRBV2; clone size: once; J gene: TRBJ2-7; CDR3 DNA: TGTGCCAGCACGGCAGGGGGCTGGTACGAGCAGTACTTC; CDR3 protein: CASTAGGWYEQYF
D gene: -; V gene: TRBV9; clone size: -; J gene: TRBJ2-3; CDR3 DNA: TGTGCCAGCAGCGTAGCGATAGCCCCCCGAGATACGCAGTATTTT; CDR3 protein: CASSVAIAPRDTQYF